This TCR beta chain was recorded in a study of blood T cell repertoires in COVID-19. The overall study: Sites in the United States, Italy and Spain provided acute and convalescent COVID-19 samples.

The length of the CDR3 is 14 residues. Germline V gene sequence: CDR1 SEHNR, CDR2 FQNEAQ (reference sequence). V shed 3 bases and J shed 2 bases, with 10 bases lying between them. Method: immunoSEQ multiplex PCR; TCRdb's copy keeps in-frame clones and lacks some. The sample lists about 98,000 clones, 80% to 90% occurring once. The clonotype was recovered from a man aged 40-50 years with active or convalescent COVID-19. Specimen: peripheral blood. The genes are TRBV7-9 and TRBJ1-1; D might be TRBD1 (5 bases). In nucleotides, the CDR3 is TGTGCCAGCAGCTTCGGGACTCCTAACACTGAAGCTTTCTTT. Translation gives CASSFGTPNTEAFF.